This T cell receptor beta chain appears in the sequencing data of a study of T-cell reconstitution after alpha-beta-depleted transplantation in children. General study points: Counts and diversity of T cells one year after transplant came mostly from newly produced T cells. TCRbeta diversity was high at day 60 in some patients (a result of surviving recipient T cells and thymic progenitors). About two months after transplant, alpha-beta T cells reportedly came from several hundred expanded graft clones.

The sample holds a few counts of this clonotype. Its antigen remains unidentified. The library targeted TCRbeta and was prepared with unique molecular identifiers. TCRdb passed the PCR reads through MiXCR, listing each CDR3 protein once. In the table there are about 300,000 distinct CDR3 sequences, about 9.4% of which are singletons. Per germline, CDR1 LNHDA and CDR2 SQIVND (reference sequence). CDR3 size: 16 residues. V was trimmed by 3 bases and J by 2 bases, leaving 14 bases between them. Sequences were derived from PBMCs, sampled before TCRalphabeta/CD19-depleted stem cell transplant. The clonotype originates from a boy under two years old with acute myeloid leukemia, due to receive a stem cell transplant. V is TRBV19 and J is TRBJ1-5; D is undetermined. The CDR3 DNA is TGTGCCAGTAGTATCCCCGGCTCTAGGGGCAATCAGCCCCAGCATTTT. Translating gives CASSIPGSRGNQPQHF.